Listed below are T cell receptor beta chains from one sample, sequenced in a study of T cells in Graves' hyperthyroidism and ophthalmopathy. MiXCR, run by TCRdb on the multiplex PCR reads, gives a single entry per CDR3 protein. Seen here are about 560,000 distinct CDR3 sequences, 16% observed once, and the top ten hold about 17%. The sample consisted of blood. These receptor sequences come from a woman between 18 and 29 years old with Graves' hyperthyroidism. CDR3s include the opening cysteine and the closing phenylalanine or tryptophan. Each record gives: clone size, V gene, D gene, J gene, CDR3 protein, CDR3 DNA. D genes are given only for firm matches. Clone size, where shown, is once, few, many, or a class for clones that have expanded.

>few|TRBV6-5|NA|TRBJ1-2
CASSYGRASPYGYTF
TGTGCCAGCAGTTACGGAAGGGCCTCCCCCTATGGCTACACCTTC
>NA|TRBV6-4|TRBD1|TRBJ2-7
CASSRHGQGFYEQYF
TGTGCCAGCAGCCGACACGGACAGGGTTTCTACGAGCAGTACTTC
>many|TRBV15|NA|TRBJ2-5
CATSRGEKETQYF
TGTGCCACCAGCAGAGGGGAGAAAGAGACCCAGTACTTC
>few|TRBV9|TRBD1|TRBJ1-6
CASSGGQAVGSYNSPLHF
TGTGCCAGCAGCGGGGGACAGGCTGTCGGCTCCTATAATTCACCCCTCCACTTT
>NA|TRBV27|TRBD2|TRBJ2-5
CASSSRTSGRWGETQYF
TGTGCCAGCAGTTCCCGGACTAGCGGGAGATGGGGTGAGACCCAGTACTTC
>many|TRBV12-3/TRBV12-4|NA|TRBJ2-5
CASSLGQGQETQYF
TGTGCCAGCAGTTTAGGGCAAGGACAAGAGACCCAGTACTTC
>NA|TRBV7-9|NA|TRBJ2-2
CASSPRGELFF
TGTGCCAGCAGCCCCCGCGGGGAGCTGTTTTTT
>NA|TRBV27|NA|TRBJ2-7
CASSWGLTYEQYF
TGTGCCAGCAGTTGGGGCCTAACCTACGAGCAGTACTTC
>many|TRBV20-1|TRBD1|TRBJ2-2
CSARDASGTATGELFF
TGCAGTGCTAGGGACGCCTCAGGGACAGCCACCGGGGAGCTGTTTTTT
>NA|TRBV12-3/TRBV12-4|TRBD2|TRBJ2-1
CASRAGTRRYNEQFF
TGTGCCAGCAGAGCCGGGACTAGAAGGTACAATGAGCAGTTCTTC
>many|TRBV3-1|TRBD1|TRBJ1-6
CASSRDSINSPLHF
TGTGCCAGCAGTAGGGACAGTATTAATTCACCCCTCCACTTT
>NA|TRBV2|TRBD1|TRBJ2-1
CASPGQGYRNEQFF
TGTGCCAGCCCGGGACAGGGTTATCGGAATGAGCAGTTCTTC
>few|TRBV9|NA|TRBJ1-2
CASSEGRVNYGYTF
TGTGCCAGCAGCGAGGGGAGAGTCAACTATGGCTACACCTTC
>NA|TRBV15|NA|TRBJ2-5
CATSSILGLTGEETQYF
NA
>many|TRBV7-9|TRBD1|TRBJ1-1
CASSLGTGGSPEAFF
TGTGCCAGCAGCTTAGGGACAGGGGGTTCCCCTGAAGCTTTCTTT
>NA|TRBV7-9|NA|TRBJ1-1
CASTQTENTEASF
TGTGCCAGCACCCAGACAGAGAACACTGAAGCTTCCTTT
>NA|TRBV29-1|TRBD1|TRBJ2-7
CSVEDLDRGGSYEQYF
TGCAGCGTTGAAGACCTGGACAGGGGAGGCTCCTACGAGCAGTACTTC
>NA|TRBV12-3/TRBV12-4|NA|TRBJ1-5
CASSSQGMNQPQHF
TGTGCCAGCAGCTCACAGGGAATGAATCAGCCCCAGCATTTT
>few|TRBV27|NA|TRBJ2-7
CASSLNSRYEQYF
TGTGCCAGCAGTTTAAATTCCCGCTACGAGCAGTACTTC
>NA|TRBV4-1|NA|TRBJ1-2
CASSPQGLNYGYTF
TGCGCCAGCAGCCCTCAGGGGCTTAACTATGGCTACACCTTC
>few|TRBV20-1|NA|TRBJ2-3
CSAQPSSGTQYF
TGCAGTGCCCAACCAAGTAGCGGTACGCAGTATTTT
>NA|TRBV20-1|NA|TRBJ1-1
CSARALAGTLDYTEAFF
TGCAGTGCTAGGGCTCTGGCCGGGACACTGGATTACACTGAAGCTTTCTTT
>few|TRBV29-1|NA|TRBJ2-2
CSVEDRGVNTGELFF
TGCAGCGTTGAAGATCGCGGTGTGAACACCGGGGAGCTGTTTTTT
>NA|TRBV10-3|NA|TRBJ2-5
CAISDSRVSQETQYF
TGTGCCATCAGTGATTCCCGAGTCAGCCAAGAGACCCAGTACTTC
>NA|TRBV20-1|NA|TRBJ1-5
CSATPPGGHQAPQHF
TGCAGTGCTACCCCCCCCGGCGGCCACCAGGCGCCCCAGCATTTT
>many|TRBV30|TRBD2|TRBJ2-7
CAWSTWTSGRAGEQYF
TGTGCCTGGAGCACATGGACTAGCGGGAGGGCTGGCGAGCAGTACTTC